This T cell receptor (beta chain) was documented in a study of Tregs in tolerant kidney transplant recipients. The wider study: A roughly 3-day belatacept mixed lymphocyte reaction, sometimes plus 5-day graft donor restimulation, preceded CD4+CD25+CD127- sorting. Study outcomes and limitations: Expanding Tregs on activated donor B cells appeared to best identify donor-specific TCRbeta clones.

As for this clone: Its antigen is unidentified.

CDR3 length: 16 amino acids. Trimming removed 1 base from V and 4 bases from J, with 15 bases in between. The germline V gene has CDR1 MGHDK and CDR2 SYGVNS. Generated by immunoSEQ multiplex PCR, the TCRdb table keeps only in-frame clones and is missing some. Of just over 30,000 clones in the sample, 70% to 85% are singletons; the top ten hold about 2.3%. The J gene is TRBJ2-3, the V gene TRBV25-1; possible D gene TRBD2, 7 bases. The sample comprised Tregs from blood cultured with allogeneic cells. The sequence derives from a human donor in good health. CDR3 loop: CASSEFKMGGPDTQYF. The CDR3 region has the DNA TGTGCCAGCAGTGAATTTAAAATGGGGGGGCCAGATACGCAGTATTTT.